The 2 T cell receptor beta chains below come from one sample, sequenced in a study of blood T cell repertoires in COVID-19. The method was immunoSEQ multiplex PCR; TCRdb's version includes in-frame clones alone and lacks a portion of them. The data contain a few hundred thousand clones, roughly 90% of them seen just once; the ten biggest clones take up 3%. The specimen was PBMCs or T cells enriched from blood (not recorded which). The receptors here all came from a woman aged 50 to 60 who had recovered from COVID-19.

This clone was picked up a small number of times. The rearrangement links TRBV6-1 to TRBJ1-5; D is unclear. Per the germline V gene, CDR1 is MNHNS and CDR2 is SASEGT. V lost 2 bases to trimming and J lost 1 base, with 9 bases between them. The CDR3 length is 15 residues. This chain's CDR3 is CASSEIWLSNQPQHF. The CDR3 nucleotides are TGTGCCAGCAGTGAAATATGGCTCAGCAATCAGCCCCAGCATTTT.

V is TRBV3-1 (or the pseudogene TRBV3-2) and J is TRBJ1-2, with 8 bases aligning to TRBD1. The CDR3 runs to 12 residues. V lost 5 bases and J lost 6; bases outside the gene matches: 2. The germline V gene encodes CDR1 LGHDT and CDR2 YNNKEL (reference sequence). Written as DNA, the CDR3 is TGTGCCAGCAGCGGGGACAGGAATGGCTACACCTTC. This sequence encodes CASSGDRNGYTF.